This T cell receptor beta chain was recorded in a study of cytomegalovirus exposure and HLA in healthy donors (dated by TCRdb to the late 2010s). A note on the overall study: An earlier analysis of under 600 of the donors reported approximately 270 Gb of sequence data and 117 million unique TCR beta sequences from some 180 million T cells. Approximately 300 gigabases of sequencing data and around 88 million unique TCR sequences made up an early release that covered approximately 700 HLA-typed donors. The genetic ancestry cluster associated with self-reported Caucasian donors included 81% of the roughly 360 genotyped donors. The aim of the study was to test whether cataloging public T cell receptors could identify signatures of past pathogen exposure. The study profiled the T cell repertoires of more than 500 subjects by immunosequencing and related them to cytomegalovirus serostatus. Besides the first cohort of approximately 670 subjects, a separate validation cohort made up of some 110 different subjects was used. High-throughput TCR immunosequencing, statistical association of individual TCRs with disease status, and machine learning were combined to predict cytomegalovirus infection status. In a later analysis, previously published TCR beta repertoires from 666 donors were re-analyzed and high-resolution HLA genotyping was added so that TCR occurrence patterns could be studied. Rather than drawing on any new phenotypic data, the later analysis identified candidate immune exposures from TCR beta sequences and the way those sequences occurred across donors. An earlier analysis of approximately 500 of the donors applied high-throughput TCR beta sequencing to assess whether each TCR beta V gene segment acted as functional or pseudogenic. Donor age, sex, ethnicity and CMV serostatus were collected together with the repertoire data. Genome-wide SNP genotypes for about 65% of the roughly 670 donors were used in a later genetic analysis, which treated that subset as a discovery cohort. All discovery cohort repertoires had been generated using a single sequencing platform. Both class I and class II loci were covered by HLA typing, at four-digit resolution. The number of typed donors differed by locus: about 620-630 for A, B, C, DRB1 and DQB1; approximately 520 for DQA1; around 580 for DPA1; and approximately 450 for DPB1. Five DR-DQ haplotypes were handled as single units for association and clustering, since linkage in the cohort was strong. Among some 400 genotyped donors of the cohort, an average of around 250,000 unique TCR beta nucleotide sequences was sequenced per donor, of which 15% to 20% were non-productive. Broader findings and caveats from the paper: Linkage disequilibrium might explain the correlated functional status among segregating V segments, but an unknown experimental factor could not be ruled out. Specific HLA alleles were associated with over 15,000 TCR beta sequences at a false discovery rate of 0.05 in a later analysis. In a later genetic analysis, fewer N-insertions in productive TCRs were reported among donors in an Asian-associated ancestry cluster than the approximately 630-donor mean. Most TCR sequences were observed very rarely across donors, whereas some public TCRs were present in many individuals. The authors suggested that the approach could potentially be generalized to other disease states and immunological phenotypes. An earlier analysis of approximately 530 of the donors showed that most TCR beta V segments appeared in productive rearrangements either about 90% or about 30% of the time, which broadly matched IMGT annotations. The presence/absence analyses assumed that sequencing depth was roughly uniform across donors, and that assumption may not be true. The sequencing pipeline was judged likely to have produced a cluster of highly shared sequence variants as a technical artifact. A later analysis reported that several top co-occurrence clusters appeared linked to parvovirus B19, influenza, CMV and Epstein-Barr virus. According to a later analysis, most CMV-associated TCR beta chains appeared to be HLA-restricted, and the HLA associations seemed to be driven largely by CMV exposure. In vitro tests confirmed that a few of the cytomegalovirus-associated TCR beta chains recognize cytomegalovirus antigens. Cytomegalovirus status was reported to be diagnosed by the classifier with high specificity and sensitivity in both the original and validation cohorts. The earlier analysis of 450 to 700 of the donors excluded approximately 17 rarely observed V segments, including chromosome 9 orphons, because counts were too low. In this cohort, only TCR beta chains were sequenced, and detectable features were limited by the absence of alpha or paired-chain data. Immune exposure information for the cohort was limited to CMV serostatus. Assigning TCR associations to individual alleles was difficult when HLA alleles, especially DR and DQ, strongly co-occurred. Some IMGT-functional V segments, including TRBV6-2 and TRBV6-3, could not be told apart with the 87-base-pair reads, so those segments were excluded. In the study, 150 to 200 TCR beta chains were listed as associated with cytomegalovirus. HLA typing was unavailable for some donors at each locus, so association tests used only the typed subset. A further reported finding was that TCR beta sequences accurately predicted the HLA-A and HLA-B alleles for most subjects in the first cohort. Compared with equally common non-associated chains, HLA-associated TCR beta chains in a later analysis were more clonally expanded and had lower generation probabilities. In a later genetic analysis, a missense DCLRE1C variant was associated with V-gene and J-gene trimming of TCR beta chains, and the association was replicated in an independent cohort. In a later analysis, the rate of TCR association differed among HLA loci, with DRB1 alleles having the most associated TCRs and HLA-C alleles having the fewest.

With regard to this clone: Its antigen is unknown. It has no much larger one-base neighbor in the sample; base qualities were not kept. Other DNA sequences within the sample encode an identical CDR3.

Library generation was performed with the immunoSEQ multiplex PCR assay. A mixture of 60 forward primers for TCR Vbeta segments and 13 reverse primers for TCR Jbeta segments was used in the multiplex PCR. The CDR3 region of rearranged TCR beta genes was amplified from genomic DNA with a multiplex PCR assay. On the Illumina HiSeq System, the amplified TCR beta libraries were sequenced as 87-base-pair reads. The study's own analysis went as follows. A later analysis tallied around 82 million unique TCR beta chains across the approximately 670 repertoires, and about 10 million of those chains were shared by two or more donors. A nearest-neighbor algorithm error-corrected the raw reads and collapsed the reads into unique sequences, merging closely related sequences to remove PCR and sequencing errors. Alignment of CDR3 sequences to IMGT reference sequences was used to assign V, D and J gene segments. For a sequence to be retained, at least a six-nucleotide match to both a V gene segment and a J gene segment was required. A rearrangement counted as productive if the CDR3 had no stop codons and remained in frame with V and J, and every other rearrangement counted as non-productive. Following IMGT convention, CDR3 was defined as the stretch from the second conserved V-encoded cysteine up to the conserved J-encoded phenylalanine. The earlier analysis of around 640 of the donors excluded sequences that lacked an unambiguous match to a single V gene segment. In an earlier analysis of a few hundred of the donors, V segments were called functional above 56.7% productive rearrangements and were called segregating when the between-donor standard deviation exceeded 5%. A statistical classification framework was built to diagnose cytomegalovirus status from the catalog of TCR beta chain sequences. V and J gene assignment, in a later analysis, came from comparing TCR nucleotide sequences with IMGT/GENE-DB human TR gene sequences. The TCRdist pipeline was used in a later analysis to assign CDR3 sequences and most-parsimonious VDJ recombination scenarios. In a later analysis, each TCR beta chain was defined by its CDR3 amino acid sequence together with its V-gene family, and reads lacking a unique V-gene family were excluded. In a later analysis, approximately 640 highly shared, low-generation-probability nucleotide sequences were removed to address suspected cross-contamination and a sequencing artifact. In a later analysis, a clonal expansion index for each public chain was calculated from normalized within-repertoire ranks of inferred template counts. In a later analysis, generation probabilities were computed using a VDJ recombination model fitted to out-of-frame rearrangements, and the results were checked against IGoR. Hypergeometric tests were used in a later analysis to score TCR-TCR, TCR-HLA and TCR-CMV co-occurrence, with a repertoire-size bias correction applied to the TCR pairs. To estimate false discovery rates, a later analysis permuted the HLA or CMV assignments 20 times. In a later analysis, co-occurring TCRs were grouped using DBSCAN, and TCRdist sequence similarity was added for clustering within HLA-allele-positive subsets. Repertoires with fewer than 30,000 or more than 120,000 public chains were left out of co-occurrence clustering, as were about 5 repertoires with anomalous nucleotide sharing. TCRdb retrieved this table from immuneACCESS and kept in-frame rearrangements only. Not all clones are present; in checked studies, unresolved V genes account for under half, and no reason is known for the remainder. V and J calls and clone size are those listed in that table; D and trimming were worked out from the DNA. The sample includes fewer than 250,000 clones, with about four fifths observed a single time. Over 12% of the sample is taken by the ten largest.

Trimmed from V: 6 bases; trimmed from J: 2 bases; junction bases lacking a gene match: 4. The germline V gene gives CDR1 as KGHSH and CDR2 as LQKENI. The CDR3 spans 13 residues, from the cysteine through the phenylalanine. The retained sequence is limited to the CDR3, 39 bases, with the frame set at the first base. The cohort consisted of hundreds of healthy bone marrow donors. All cohort members were sampled while nominally healthy, although unrecorded immune exposures were likely present. The donor tested CMV seropositive, placing the donor among the approximately 310 seropositive members of the cohort. Each donor provided a peripheral blood sample, and peripheral blood mononuclear cells were used for TCR beta sequencing. Genomic DNA extraction from the blood cell samples was performed with the Qiagen DNeasy Blood Extraction Kit.

The source is a woman aged 25 to 39 in good health and CMV-seropositive. Sequenced input: PBMCs. The chain was built from TRBV18 and TRBJ2-7; 7 of the junction bases match TRBD1. The CDR3 in this case is CASSPGQTYEQYF. The base sequence is TGTGCCAGCTCGCCGGGACAGACCTACGAGCAGTACTTC.